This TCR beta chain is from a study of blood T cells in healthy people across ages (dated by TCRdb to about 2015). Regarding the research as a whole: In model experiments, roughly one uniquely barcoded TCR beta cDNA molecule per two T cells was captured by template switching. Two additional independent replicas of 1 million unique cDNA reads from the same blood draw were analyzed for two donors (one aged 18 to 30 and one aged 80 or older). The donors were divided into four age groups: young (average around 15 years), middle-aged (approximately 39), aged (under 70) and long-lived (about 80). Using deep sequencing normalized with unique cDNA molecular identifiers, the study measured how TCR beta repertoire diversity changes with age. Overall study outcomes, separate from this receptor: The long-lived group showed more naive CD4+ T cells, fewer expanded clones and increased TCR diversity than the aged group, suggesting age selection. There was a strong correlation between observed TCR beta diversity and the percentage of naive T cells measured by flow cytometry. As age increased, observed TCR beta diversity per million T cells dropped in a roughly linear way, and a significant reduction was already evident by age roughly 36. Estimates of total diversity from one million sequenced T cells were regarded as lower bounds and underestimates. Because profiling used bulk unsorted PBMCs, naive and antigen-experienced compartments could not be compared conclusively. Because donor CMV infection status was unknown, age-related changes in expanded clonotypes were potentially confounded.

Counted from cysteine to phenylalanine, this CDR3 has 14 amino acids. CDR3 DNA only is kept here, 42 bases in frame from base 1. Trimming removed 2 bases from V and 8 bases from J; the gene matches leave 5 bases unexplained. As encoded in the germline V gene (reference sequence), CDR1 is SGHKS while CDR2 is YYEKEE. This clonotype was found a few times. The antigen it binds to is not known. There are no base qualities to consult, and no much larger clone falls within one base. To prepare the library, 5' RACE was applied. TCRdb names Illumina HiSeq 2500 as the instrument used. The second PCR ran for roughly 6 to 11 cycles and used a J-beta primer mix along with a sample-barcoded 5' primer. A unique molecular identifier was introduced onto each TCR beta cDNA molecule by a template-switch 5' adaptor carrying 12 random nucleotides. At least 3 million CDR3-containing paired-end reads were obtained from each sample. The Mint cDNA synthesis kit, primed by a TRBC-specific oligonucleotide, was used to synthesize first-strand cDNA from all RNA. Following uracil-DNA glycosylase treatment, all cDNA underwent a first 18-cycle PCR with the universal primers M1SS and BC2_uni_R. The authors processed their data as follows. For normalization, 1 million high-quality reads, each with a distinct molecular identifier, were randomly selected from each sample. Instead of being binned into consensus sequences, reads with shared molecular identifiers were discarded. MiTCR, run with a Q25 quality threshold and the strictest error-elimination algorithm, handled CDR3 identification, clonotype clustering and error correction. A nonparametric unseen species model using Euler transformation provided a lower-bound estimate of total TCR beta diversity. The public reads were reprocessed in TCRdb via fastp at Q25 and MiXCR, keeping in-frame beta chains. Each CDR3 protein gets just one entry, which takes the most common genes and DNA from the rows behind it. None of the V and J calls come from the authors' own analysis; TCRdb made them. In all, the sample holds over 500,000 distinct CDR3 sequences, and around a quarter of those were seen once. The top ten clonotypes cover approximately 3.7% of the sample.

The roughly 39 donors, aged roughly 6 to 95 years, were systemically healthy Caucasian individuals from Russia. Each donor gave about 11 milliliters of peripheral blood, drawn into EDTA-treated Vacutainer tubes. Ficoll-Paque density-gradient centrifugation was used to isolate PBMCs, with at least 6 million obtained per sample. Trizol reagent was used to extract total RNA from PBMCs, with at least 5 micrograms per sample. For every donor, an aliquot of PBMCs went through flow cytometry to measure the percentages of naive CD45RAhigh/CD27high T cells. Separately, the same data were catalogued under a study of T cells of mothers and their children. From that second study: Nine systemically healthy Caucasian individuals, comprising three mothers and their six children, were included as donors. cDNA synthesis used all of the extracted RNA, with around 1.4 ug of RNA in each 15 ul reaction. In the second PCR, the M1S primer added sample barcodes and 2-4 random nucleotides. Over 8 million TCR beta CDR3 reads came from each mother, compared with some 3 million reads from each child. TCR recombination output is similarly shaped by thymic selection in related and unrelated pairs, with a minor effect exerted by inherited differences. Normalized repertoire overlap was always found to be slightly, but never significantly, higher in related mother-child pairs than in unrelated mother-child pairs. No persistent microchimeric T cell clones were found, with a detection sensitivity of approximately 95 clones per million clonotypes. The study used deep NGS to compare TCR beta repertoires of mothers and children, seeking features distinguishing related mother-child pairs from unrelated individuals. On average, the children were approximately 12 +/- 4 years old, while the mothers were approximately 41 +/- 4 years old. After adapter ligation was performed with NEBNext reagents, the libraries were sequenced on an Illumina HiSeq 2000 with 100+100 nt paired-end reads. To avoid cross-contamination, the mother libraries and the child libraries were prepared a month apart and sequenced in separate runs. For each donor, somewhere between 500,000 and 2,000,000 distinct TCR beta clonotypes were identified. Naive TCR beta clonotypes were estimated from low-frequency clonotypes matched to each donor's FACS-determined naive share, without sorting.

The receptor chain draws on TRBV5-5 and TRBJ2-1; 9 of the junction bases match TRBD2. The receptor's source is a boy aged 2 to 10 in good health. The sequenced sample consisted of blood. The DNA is TGTGCCAGCAGCTTTCAGGGACTAGCCTATGAGCAGTTCTTC. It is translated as CASSFQGLAYEQFF.